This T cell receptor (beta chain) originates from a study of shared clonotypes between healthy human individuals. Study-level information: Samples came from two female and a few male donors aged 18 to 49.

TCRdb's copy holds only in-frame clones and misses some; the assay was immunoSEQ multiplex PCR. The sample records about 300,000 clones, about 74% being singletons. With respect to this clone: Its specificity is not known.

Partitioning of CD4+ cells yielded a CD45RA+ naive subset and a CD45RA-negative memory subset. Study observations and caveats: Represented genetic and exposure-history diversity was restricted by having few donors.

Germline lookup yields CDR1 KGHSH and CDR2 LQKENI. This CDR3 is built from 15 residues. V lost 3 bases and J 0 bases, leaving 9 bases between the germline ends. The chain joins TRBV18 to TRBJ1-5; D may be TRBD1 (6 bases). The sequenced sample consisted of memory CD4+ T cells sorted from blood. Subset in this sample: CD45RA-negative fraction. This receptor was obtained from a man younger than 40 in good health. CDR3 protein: CASSPPGASNQPQHF. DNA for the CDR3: TGTGCCAGCTCACCCCCGGGGGCTAGCAATCAGCCCCAGCATTTT.